The 29 T cell receptor beta chains below come from one sample, sequenced in a study of blood T cell repertoires in COVID-19. The table came from immunoSEQ multiplex PCR; TCRdb's copy has only in-frame clones and leaves some out. The sample includes tens of thousands of clones, more than 70% of them seen just once. Source material: peripheral blood. The receptors here all came from a human donor in a cohort sampled during active COVID-19.

The V and J genes are TRBV25-1 and TRBJ1-4; D gene uncertain. CDR1 is MGHDK, CDR2 SYGVNS, per germline. The CDR3 consists of 15 residues. V lost 4 bases and J 8 bases, leaving 17 bases between the germline ends. In DNA form, the CDR3 reads TGTGCCAGCAGTGCCGCGACTCTGGCGGGCGAAAAACTGTTTTTT. This gives the protein CASSAATLAGEKLFF.

This chain links TRBV18 with TRBJ1-3, with 9 bases lining up with TRBD1. Trimming at V came to 1 base and at J to 4 bases, leaving 11 bases not matched to a gene. The CDR3 length is 18 residues. Per germline, CDR1 KGHSH and CDR2 LQKENI. The DNA of the CDR3 is TGTGCCAGCTCACCACTATCCACGGACAGGGGAACCGGAAACACCATATATTTT. This sequence encodes CASSPLSTDRGTGNTIYF.

The rearrangement joins TRBV6-5 to TRBJ2-1; TRBD2 is a possible D gene (6 bases). The CDR3 is made up of 14 amino acids. The V gene lost 4 bases and the J gene lost 3 bases, with 10 bases spanning the gap. From germline, CDR1 is MNHEY and CDR2 SVGAGI. CDR3 residues: CASSWAGSYNEQFF. The CDR3, as DNA: TGTGCCAGCAGTTGGGCCGGGAGCTACAATGAGCAGTTCTTC.

The chain couples TRBV10-3 to TRBJ2-4; D may be TRBD1 (6 bases). The germline V gene encodes CDR1 ENHRY and CDR2 SYGVKD. Trimming removed 3 bases at V and 5 bases at J, with 14 bases between. The CDR3 has 15 residues. CDR3 nucleotides: TGTGCCATCAGTGACGCGCAGGGGCGCGAAAACATTCAGTACTTC. This sequence encodes CAISDAQGRENIQYF.

The chain couples TRBV29-1 to TRBJ1-2, with 8 bases fitting TRBD1. In germline, CDR1 is SQVTM, CDR2 ANQGSEA. CDR3 size: 14 residues. Trimming cost V 2 bases and J 2 bases; bases outside gene matches: 4. CDR3 amino acids: CSVETGGRNYGYTF. The DNA of the CDR3 is TGCAGCGTTGAAACAGGGGGTCGAAACTATGGCTACACCTTC.

This sequence joins TRBV7-2 and TRBJ2-7; D may be TRBD1 (6 bases). The CDR3 loop spans 14 amino acids. The V and J ends lost 5 bases and 0 bases respectively, with 11 bases between them. CDR1 and CDR2 from the germline V gene are SGHTA and FQGNSA. This chain's CDR3 is CASSGGQNSYEQYF. The DNA of the CDR3 is TGTGCCAGCAGCGGAGGACAGAACTCCTACGAGCAGTACTTC.

The chain employs TRBV5-1 and TRBJ2-3; the match to TRBD2 covers 10 bases. CDR1 is SGHRS and CDR2 is YFSETQ in the germline V gene. The CDR3 covers 14 residues. The V and J ends lost 4 bases and 4 bases, in that order; junction bases with no gene match: 3. This CDR3 reads CASSTSGDADTQYF. CDR3 DNA: TGCGCCAGCAGCACTAGCGGGGATGCAGATACGCAGTATTTT.

The V and J genes are TRBV4-1 and TRBJ1-5, with 8 bases aligning to TRBD1. The CDR3 sequence is 16 residues long. Trimming removed 6 bases from V and 2 bases from J; junction bases left unmatched: 9. CDR1 and CDR2 from the germline V gene are MGHRA and YSYEKL. The CDR3 nucleotides are TGCGCCAGCAGGGTTGAGACAGGGGATGGCAATCAGCCCCAGCATTTT. Protein product: CASRVETGDGNQPQHF.

The V call is TRBV6-6, the J call TRBJ1-2; 7 nucleotides align to TRBD1. Germline V gene lookup returns CDR1 MNHNY and CDR2 SVGAGI (reference sequence). J lost 5 bases, V lost 6 bases, and 9 bases had no gene match. The CDR3 consists of 14 residues. The CDR3: CASRETGSEYGYTF. CDR3 DNA sequence: TGTGCCAGCAGGGAGACAGGGTCGGAATATGGCTACACCTTC.

This clone is a singleton in its sample. The chain has TRBV19 and TRBJ2-5; tentative D call: TRBD2 (7 bases). The CDR3 spans 13 residues. V was trimmed by 2 bases and J by 11 bases, leaving 15 bases between them. CDR1 is LNHDA, CDR2 SQIVND, per germline (reference sequence). CDR3 nucleotides: TGTGCCAGTAGTATAAATAGGGGGGGCCCTCAGTACTTC. Its translation is CASSINRGGPQYF.

This chain links TRBV11-2 with TRBJ2-3; 8 nucleotides line up with TRBD2. V lost 5 bases to trimming and J lost 0 bases; unmatched junction nucleotides: 7. The length of the CDR3 is 16 residues. Germline values: CDR1 SGHAT, CDR2 FQNNGV. CDR3 bases: TGTGCCAGCAGCCCCGTCGGGGGGGGAAGCACAGATACGCAGTATTTT. Translating gives CASSPVGGGSTDTQYF. The full variable domain, its missing parts supplied by reference TRBV11-2 and TRBJ2-3, is EAGVAQSPRYKIIEKRQSVAFWCNPISGHATLYWYQQILGQGPKLLIQFQNNGVVDDSQLPKDRFSAERLKGVDSTLKIQPAKLEDSAVYLCASSPVGGGSTDTQYFGPGTRLTVL.

The chain links TRBV15 to TRBJ2-3; 8 nucleotides align to TRBD1. Unmatched junction bases numbered 3, after V lost 2 bases and J lost 2 bases. Germline values: CDR1 LNHNV, CDR2 YYDKDF (reference sequence). The CDR3 runs 15 residues. Written as DNA, the CDR3 is TGTGCCACCAGCAGAAGGACAGGGACCACAGATACGCAGTATTTT. Translating gives CATSRRTGTTDTQYF. The whole variable domain, filled in from reference TRBV15 and TRBJ2-3, reads DAMVIQNPRYQVTQFGKPVTLSCSQTLNHNVMYWYQQKSSQAPKLLFHYYDKDFNNEADTPDNFQSRRPNTSFCFLDIRSPGLGDTAMYLCATSRRTGTTDTQYFGPGTRLTVL.

This sequence joins TRBV5-4 and TRBJ2-1; weak D call: TRBD2 (7 bases). Germline-derived CDR1 and CDR2 are SGHNT and YYREEE (reference sequence). This CDR3 is built from 16 residues. The V end lost 4 bases, the J end lost 4 bases, and 18 bases lay between the germline ends. This CDR3 is CASSPKEGGPYNEQFF. CDR3 bases: TGTGCCAGCAGCCCAAAAGAGGGGGGGCCGTACAATGAGCAGTTCTTC.

The chain recombines TRBV27 with TRBJ1-5; tentatively, D is TRBD1 (5 bases). V dropped 4 bases and J dropped 4 bases, with 11 bases sitting between them. CDR3 size: 14 residues. Germline values: CDR1 MNHEY, CDR2 SMNVEV (reference sequence). Here the CDR3 reads CASSSLGGNQPQHF. DNA of the CDR3: TGTGCCAGCAGTTCCCTCGGGGGTAATCAGCCCCAGCATTTT.

The chain has TRBV28 and TRBJ1-2, with TRBD1 identical over 9 bases. Germline lookup yields CDR1 MDHEN and CDR2 SYDVKM. V was clipped by 3 bases and J by 3 bases; unmatched bases: 5. The CDR3 sequence is 15 residues long. The DNA for the CDR3 is TGTGCCAGCAGTTTCTCGGACAGGGGTTACTATGGCTACACCTTC. It codes for CASSFSDRGYYGYTF.

CDR3 sequence reads: CATSSASAPQETQYF. For the CDR3, the DNA is TGTGCCACCAGCAGTGCGTCAGCGCCGCAAGAGACCCAGTACTTC. V usage is TRBV15 and J usage is TRBJ2-5; D is undetermined. The CDR3 spans 15 residues. The V and J ends lost 3 bases and 2 bases respectively, with 13 bases between them. The germline V gene encodes CDR1 LNHNV and CDR2 YYDKDF (reference sequence).

Regarding this clone: Without the conserved terminal phenylalanine or tryptophan, this CDR3 likely stems from a read error. This chain uses TRBV4-1 with TRBJ1-1; 8 nucleotides match TRBD1. With V trimmed by 1 base and J by 6 bases, 1 base remained unmatched. Germline loops: CDR1 MGHRA, CDR2 YSYEKL. The CDR3 sequence is 13 residues long. The CDR3 region has the DNA TGCGCCAGCAGCCAAGGCAGGGGGCCTGAAGCTTTCCTT. It translates to CASSQGRGPEAFL.

This chain links TRBV7-9 with TRBJ1-2, with 7 bases aligning to TRBD1. The germline CDR1 and CDR2 sequences are SEHNR and FQNEAQ (reference sequence). The CDR3 is 14 amino acids. Germline trimming cut 4 bases from V and 1 base from J; bases unmatched to any gene: 3. CDR3: CASSSRDSNYGYTF. CDR3 coding DNA: TGTGCCAGCAGCTCCCGGGACAGTAACTATGGCTACACCTTC.

This clone was observed once. The chain couples TRBV11-3 to TRBJ2-3, with D possibly TRBD1 on 5 matching bases. V dropped 5 bases and J dropped 5 bases, with 11 bases sitting between them. The V gene's germline CDR1 is SGHNT and CDR2 YENEEA. The CDR3 is 13 residues long. The DNA of the CDR3 is TGTGCCAGCAGCCCTAGGGGCTTAGATACGCAGTATTTT. Protein product: CASSPRGLDTQYF.

The V gene is TRBV6-4, the J gene TRBJ2-3; 14 bases map to TRBD2. CDR1 and CDR2 (germline): MRHNA, SNTAGT. The CDR3 runs to 13 residues. The junction had 4 bases not matched to a gene; V was cut back by 8 bases and J by 9 bases. This CDR3 is CASSGTSGGTQYF. The CDR3 DNA reads as TGTGCCAGCTCGGGGACTAGCGGGGGAACGCAGTATTTT.

The genes are TRBV7-2 and TRBJ1-4, with a tentative D call TRBD1 (5 bases). This CDR3 has 14 residues. V lost 4 bases to trimming and J lost 5 bases, with 11 bases between them. Germline CDR1 is SGHTA and CDR2 is FQGNSA. DNA of the CDR3: TGTGCCAGCAGCTCTGACAGAGTAAATGAAAAACTGTTTTTT. Protein sequence: CASSSDRVNEKLFF.

The V call is TRBV7-9, the J call TRBJ1-2; 7 bases match TRBD1. CDR1 and CDR2 (germline): SEHNR, FQNEAQ (reference sequence). V was pared by 5 bases and J by 6 bases, with 12 bases of the junction left unmatched. The CDR3 totals 15 residues. CDR3 nucleotide sequence: TGTGCCAGCAGCGATCAGGGGGAAGGGCGTCATGGCTACACCTTC. This sequence encodes CASSDQGEGRHGYTF.

The genes are TRBV19 and TRBJ2-2; TRBD1 might be the D (6 bases). Germline assignment: CDR1 LNHDA and CDR2 SQIVND (reference sequence). Trimming shortened V by 7 bases and J by 3 bases, and 12 bases separated the two germline ends. The CDR3 totals 14 residues. The CDR3 coding sequence is TGTGCCAGTAATGAGGGGGACGACACCGGGGAGCTGTTTTTT. Encoded protein: CASNEGDDTGELFF.

This clone appeared a single time. The genes are TRBV7-2 and TRBJ1-2, with a tentative D call TRBD1 (5 bases). The ends were cut back, 5 bases at V and 5 bases at J, with 12 bases in the middle. This CDR3 comprises 13 residues. Germline V gives CDR1 SGHTA, CDR2 FQGNSA. The CDR3 reads CASSPSQGYGYTF. The CDR3 nucleotides read TGTGCCAGCAGCCCGTCCCAGGGATATGGCTACACCTTC.

The chain carries TRBV19 and TRBJ1-5; D might be TRBD1 (6 bases). CDR1 LNHDA and CDR2 SQIVND come from the germline V gene (reference sequence). The ends were cut back, 10 bases at V and 0 bases at J, with 22 bases in the middle. This CDR3 is built from 17 residues. CDR3 in DNA: TGTGCCACCAGCCCACGGGGGGCGTTATATAGCAATCAGCCCCAGCATTTT. This sequence encodes CATSPRGALYSNQPQHF.

The table lists this clone with a few counts. The chain recombines TRBV6-5 with TRBJ2-4, with D perhaps TRBD2 (5 bases). Trimming removed 6 bases at V and 1 base at J, with 13 bases between. The CDR3 is 15 amino acids. Germline V gives CDR1 MNHEY, CDR2 SVGAGI. For the CDR3, the DNA is TGTGCCAGCAGCCGGGATAGAGACGCCAAAAACATTCAGTACTTC. Protein: CASSRDRDAKNIQYF.

V and J are TRBV7-2 and TRBJ2-5; D is perhaps TRBD2 (6 bases). V dropped 5 bases and J dropped 4 bases, with 20 bases sitting between them. Per germline, CDR1 SGHTA and CDR2 FQGNSA. The CDR3 consists of 16 residues. The CDR3 reads CASSPNRASAGETQYF. The CDR3 nucleotides read TGTGCCAGCAGCCCCAATAGGGCTAGCGCAGGAGAGACCCAGTACTTC.

The chain has TRBV10-3 and TRBJ2-3; 7 positions match TRBD2. V lost 11 bases to trimming and J lost 6 bases; unmatched junction nucleotides: 11. The germline V gene encodes CDR1 ENHRY and CDR2 SYGVKD. The CDR3 has 13 residues. CDR3 amino acids: CASNGRAGDTQYF. DNA of the CDR3: TGTGCCTCCAATGGGAGGGCCGGGGATACGCAGTATTTT.

V is TRBV3-1 (or the pseudogene TRBV3-2) and J is TRBJ2-1; 9 nucleotides align to TRBD1. With 4 bases clipped from V and 14 bases from J, the junction kept 3 bases outside the gene matches. There are 11 residues in the CDR3. Germline CDR1 is LGHDT and CDR2 is YNNKEL (reference sequence). This CDR3 reads CASSRDRVEFF. The CDR3 region has the DNA TGTGCCAGCAGCCGGGACAGGGTAGAGTTCTTC.